This entry lists 10 T cell receptor beta chains sequenced from one sample in a study of blood T cells in healthy people across ages. Sample-barcoded 5' priming and a J-beta primer mix drove a second PCR of roughly 6 to 12 cycles. TCRdb fed the 5' RACE reads into MiXCR, producing one record per CDR3 protein. In the table there are around 1,000,000 distinct CDR3 sequences, roughly a quarter of which are singletons. These same data were also listed under a study on T cells of mothers and their children.

Sequenced: blood. These receptors all stem from a girl aged 2-9 years in good health.

This sequence joins TRBV3-1 and TRBJ2-5; no firm D call. V shed 1 base and J shed 11 bases, with 8 bases lying between them. This CDR3 contains 11 residues. Germline values: CDR1 LGHDT, CDR2 YNNKEL (reference sequence). CDR3 amino acids: CASSQGGQQYF. The CDR3 DNA sequence: TGTGCCAGCAGCCAAGGCGGCCAGCAGTACTTC.

This clonotype was counted a few times. The chain recombines TRBV3-1 with TRBJ1-5, with a tentative D call TRBD1 (5 bases). The germline V gene has CDR1 LGHDT and CDR2 YNNKEL (reference sequence). The V and J ends lost 0 bases and 6 bases respectively, with 18 bases between them. This CDR3 region has 17 residues. The CDR3 protein is CASSQDPLWGIGQPQHF. DNA for the CDR3: TGTGCCAGCAGCCAAGATCCCCTATGGGGGATCGGTCAGCCCCAGCATTTT.

The V call is TRBV20-1, the J call TRBJ1-1, with TRBD1 as a possible D gene (5 bases). The V gene's germline CDR1 is DFQATT and CDR2 SNEGSKA (reference sequence). V was pared by 2 bases and J by 4 bases, with 8 bases between. The length of the CDR3 is 12 residues. Here the CDR3 reads CSARRGTTEAFF. The CDR3 DNA reads TGCAGTGCTAGAAGGGGCACCACTGAAGCTTTCTTT.

The chain carries TRBV20-1 and TRBJ2-5; the D gene is possibly TRBD2 (7 bases). The end of the DNA aligns better with TRBJ2-1, so the J call may be wrong. Germline CDR1 is DFQATT and CDR2 is SNEGSKA (reference sequence). This CDR3 is 14 amino acids long. CDR3 sequence reads: CSAIAGTSGGEQFF. CDR3 DNA sequence: TGCAGTGCTATAGCCGGGACATCCGGGGGGGAGCAGTTCTTC.

This clonotype was recorded a few times. This chain links TRBV4-3 with TRBJ2-1, with 9 bases fitting TRBD1. The CDR3 contains 18 residues. V shed 2 bases, J shed 4 bases, and the junction held 12 bases outside the gene matches. Germline V gene sequence: CDR1 LGHNA, CDR2 YSLEER. The CDR3 DNA is TGCGCCAGCAGCCAAACGATCGCAAGGACAGGGGCATACAATGAGCAGTTCTTC. It encodes CASSQTIARTGAYNEQFF.

This clonotype was seen a handful of times. This chain joins TRBV15 and TRBJ1-3; no clear D gene. Germline V lookup: CDR1 LNHNV, CDR2 YYDKDF (reference sequence). The CDR3 spans 12 residues. Trimming shortened V by 8 bases and J by 0 bases, and 5 bases separated the two germline ends. CDR3: CATAPSGNTIYF. CDR3 nucleotide sequence: TGTGCCACCGCCCCCTCTGGAAACACCATATATTTT.

This clonotype was found a few times. J is TRBJ2-3 and V is TRBV4-3; no clear D gene. Germline CDR1 and CDR2: LGHNA and YSLEER. The length of the CDR3 is 15 residues. V was pared by 1 base and J by 0 bases, with 8 bases between. CDR3 residues: CASSQVFGSTDTQYF. DNA of the CDR3: TGCGCCAGCAGCCAAGTCTTTGGGAGCACAGATACGCAGTATTTT.

The chain recombines TRBV27 with TRBJ2-5; 7 bases are a match to TRBD1. From germline, CDR1 is MNHEY and CDR2 SMNVEV (reference sequence). J lost 3 bases, V lost 6 bases, and 7 bases had no gene match. The CDR3 consists of 14 residues. The CDR3, as DNA: TGTGCCAGCAGACAACTTGACAGGGAAGAGACCCAGTACTTC. It yields the protein CASRQLDREETQYF.

The table lists this clonotype with a count of one. V usage is TRBV3-1 and J usage is TRBJ2-5; TRBD2 matches at 14 bases. Trimming removed 5 bases from V and 1 base from J; junction bases left unmatched: 3. CDR1 and CDR2 (germline): LGHDT, YNNKEL (reference sequence). CDR3 length: 16 amino acids. As DNA, the CDR3 is TGTGCCAGCAGCGGACTAGCGGGAGGTCTCCAAGAGACCCAGTACTTC. As protein: CASSGLAGGLQETQYF.

This chain joins TRBV7-9 and TRBJ2-5; possibly TRBD1 for D (5 bases). Germline V gene sequence: CDR1 SEHNR, CDR2 FQNEAQ (reference sequence). V lost 5 bases to trimming and J lost 4 bases, with 17 bases between them. This CDR3 is built from 15 residues. CDR3 loop: CASSPMDILGETQYF. For the CDR3, the DNA is TGTGCCAGCAGCCCTATGGACATTTTAGGAGAGACCCAGTACTTC.